This T cell receptor (beta chain) was recovered during a study of T cell changes during pregnancy in multiple sclerosis. Clones were sequenced by immunoSEQ multiplex PCR, and TCRdb holds only the in-frame ones, with some missing. The table has 76,000 or so clones, around 93% seen once. The CDR3 has 15 residues. V lost 5 bases and J lost 7, with 20 bases in between. CDR1 and CDR2 (germline): SGHAT, FQDESV (reference sequence). The chain uses TRBV11-1 and TRBJ1-2; D possibly corresponds to TRBD1 (5 bases). This receptor was identified in a female donor in good health, enrolled as a control in a pregnancy study. The specimen was peripheral blood, collected in the second trimester of pregnancy. CDR3 protein: CASSPRDGGFIGYTF. CDR3 bases: TGTGCCAGCAGCCCCCGGGACGGGGGGTTTATTGGCTACACCTTC.